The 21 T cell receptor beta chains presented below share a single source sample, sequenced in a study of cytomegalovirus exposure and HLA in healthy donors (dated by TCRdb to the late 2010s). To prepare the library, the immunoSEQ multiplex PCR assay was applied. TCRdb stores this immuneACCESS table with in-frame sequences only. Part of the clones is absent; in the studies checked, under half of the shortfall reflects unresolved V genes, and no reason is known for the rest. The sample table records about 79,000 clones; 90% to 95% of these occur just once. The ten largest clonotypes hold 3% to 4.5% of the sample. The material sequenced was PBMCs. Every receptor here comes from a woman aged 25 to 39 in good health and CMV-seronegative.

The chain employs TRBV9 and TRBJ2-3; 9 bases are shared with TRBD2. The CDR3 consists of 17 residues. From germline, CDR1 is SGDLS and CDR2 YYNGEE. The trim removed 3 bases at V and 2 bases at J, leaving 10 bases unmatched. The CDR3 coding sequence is TGTGCCAGCAGCGCCAGCCCGCTAGCGGGAAACACAGATACGCAGTATTTT. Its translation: CASSASPLAGNTDTQYF. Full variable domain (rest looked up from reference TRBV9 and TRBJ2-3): DSGVTQTPKHLITATGQRVTLRCSPRSGDLSVYWYQQSLDQGLQFLIQYYNGEERAKGNILERFSAQQFPDLHSELNLSSLELGDSALYFCASSASPLAGNTDTQYFGPGTRLTVL.

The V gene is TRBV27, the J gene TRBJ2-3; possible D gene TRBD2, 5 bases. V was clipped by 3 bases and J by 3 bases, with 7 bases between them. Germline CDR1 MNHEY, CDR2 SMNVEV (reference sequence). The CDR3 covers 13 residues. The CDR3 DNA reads TGTGCCAGCAGTTTTACGGGGACAGATACGCAGTATTTT. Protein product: CASSFTGTDTQYF.

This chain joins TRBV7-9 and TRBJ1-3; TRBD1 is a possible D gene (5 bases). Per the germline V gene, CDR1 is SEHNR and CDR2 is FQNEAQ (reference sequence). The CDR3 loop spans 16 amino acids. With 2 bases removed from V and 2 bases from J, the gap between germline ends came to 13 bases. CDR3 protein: CASSLKAGRTGNTIYF. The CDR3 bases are TGTGCCAGCAGCTTAAAGGCAGGGAGGACTGGAAACACCATATATTTT.

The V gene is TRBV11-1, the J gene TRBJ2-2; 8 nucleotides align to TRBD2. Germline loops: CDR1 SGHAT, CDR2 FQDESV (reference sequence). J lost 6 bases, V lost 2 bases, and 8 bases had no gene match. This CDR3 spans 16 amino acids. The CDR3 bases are TGTGCCAGCAGCTTATTTTCCAGCGGGAGCGCCGGGGAGCTGTTTTTT. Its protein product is CASSLFSSGSAGELFF.

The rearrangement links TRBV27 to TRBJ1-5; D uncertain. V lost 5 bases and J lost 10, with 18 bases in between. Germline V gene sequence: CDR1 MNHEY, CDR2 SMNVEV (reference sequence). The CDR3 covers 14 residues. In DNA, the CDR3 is TGTGCCAGCAGTCCCCTAAAACAGCTAACCCCCCAGCATTTT. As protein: CASSPLKQLTPQHF.

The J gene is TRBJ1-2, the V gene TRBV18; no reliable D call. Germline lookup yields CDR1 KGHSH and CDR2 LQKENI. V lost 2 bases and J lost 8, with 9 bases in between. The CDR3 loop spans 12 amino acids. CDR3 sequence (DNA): TGTGCCAGCTCACCATATGGAGGCGGCTACACCTTC. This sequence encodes CASSPYGGGYTF.

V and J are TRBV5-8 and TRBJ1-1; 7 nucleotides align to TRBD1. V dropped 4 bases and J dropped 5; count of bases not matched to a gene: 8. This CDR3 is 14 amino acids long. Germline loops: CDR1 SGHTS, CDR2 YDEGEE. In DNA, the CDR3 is TGTGCCAGCAGCCTTTTCAGGGGGTCGACTGAAGCTTTCTTT. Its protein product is CASSLFRGSTEAFF.

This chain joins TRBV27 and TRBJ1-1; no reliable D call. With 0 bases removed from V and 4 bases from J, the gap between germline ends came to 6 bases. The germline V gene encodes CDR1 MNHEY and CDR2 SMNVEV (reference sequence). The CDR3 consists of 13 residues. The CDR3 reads CASSLSLATEAFF. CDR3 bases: TGTGCCAGCAGTTTATCGTTGGCCACTGAAGCTTTCTTT.

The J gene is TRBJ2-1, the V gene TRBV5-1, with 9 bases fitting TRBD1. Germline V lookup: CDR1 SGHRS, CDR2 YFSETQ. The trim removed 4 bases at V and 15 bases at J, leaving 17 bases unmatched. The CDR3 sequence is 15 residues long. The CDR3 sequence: CASSPNAGRGQGLFF. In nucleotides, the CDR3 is TGCGCCAGCAGCCCTAACGCTGGGAGGGGACAGGGCTTGTTCTTC.

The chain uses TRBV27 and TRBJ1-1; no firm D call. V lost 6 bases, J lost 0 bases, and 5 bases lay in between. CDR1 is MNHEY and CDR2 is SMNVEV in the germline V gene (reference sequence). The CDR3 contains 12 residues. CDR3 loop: CASRHLNTEAFF. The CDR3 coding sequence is TGTGCCAGCAGACACCTGAACACTGAAGCTTTCTTT.

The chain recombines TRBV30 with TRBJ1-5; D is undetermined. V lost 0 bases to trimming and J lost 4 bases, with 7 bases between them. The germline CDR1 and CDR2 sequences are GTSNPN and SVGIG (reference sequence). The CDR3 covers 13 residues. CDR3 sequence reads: CAWSVGLNQPQHF. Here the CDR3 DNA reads TGTGCCTGGAGTGTAGGACTTAATCAGCCCCAGCATTTT.

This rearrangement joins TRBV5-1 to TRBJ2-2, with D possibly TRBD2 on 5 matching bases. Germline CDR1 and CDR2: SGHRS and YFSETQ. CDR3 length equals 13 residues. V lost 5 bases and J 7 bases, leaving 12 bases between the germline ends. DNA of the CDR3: TGCGCCAGCAGATCGGGGTGGAGCGGGGAGCTGTTTTTT. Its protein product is CASRSGWSGELFF.

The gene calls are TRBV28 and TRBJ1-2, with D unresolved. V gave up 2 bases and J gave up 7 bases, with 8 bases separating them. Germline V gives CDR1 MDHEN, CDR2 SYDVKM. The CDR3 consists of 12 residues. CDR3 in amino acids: CASSLTIPGYTF. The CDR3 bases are TGTGCCAGCAGTTTAACAATTCCTGGCTACACCTTC.

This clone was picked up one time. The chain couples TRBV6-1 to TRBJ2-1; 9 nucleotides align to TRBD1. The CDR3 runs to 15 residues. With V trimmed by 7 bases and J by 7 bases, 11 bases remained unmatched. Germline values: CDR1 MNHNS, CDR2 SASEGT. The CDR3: CASIMEQGAWNEQFF. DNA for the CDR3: TGTGCCAGCATAATGGAACAGGGGGCTTGGAATGAGCAGTTCTTC.

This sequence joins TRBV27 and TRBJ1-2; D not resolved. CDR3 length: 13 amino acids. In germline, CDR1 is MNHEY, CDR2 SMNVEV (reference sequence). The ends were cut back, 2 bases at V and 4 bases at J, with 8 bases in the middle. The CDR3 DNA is TGTGCCAGCAGTTTAGGCGCTAGCTATGGCTACACCTTC. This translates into CASSLGASYGYTF.

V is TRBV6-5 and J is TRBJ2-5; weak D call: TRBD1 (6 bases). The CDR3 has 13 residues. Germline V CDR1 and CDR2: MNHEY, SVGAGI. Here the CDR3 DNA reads TGTAGAACCGAGCAGGGGAATCAAGAGACCCAGTACTTC. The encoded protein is CRTEQGNQETQYF.

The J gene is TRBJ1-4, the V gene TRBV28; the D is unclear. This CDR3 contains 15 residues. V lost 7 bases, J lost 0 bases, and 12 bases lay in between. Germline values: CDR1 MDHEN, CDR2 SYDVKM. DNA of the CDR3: TGTGCCAGCACCTTGACACTCGCAACTAATGAAAAACTGTTTTTT. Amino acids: CASTLTLATNEKLFF. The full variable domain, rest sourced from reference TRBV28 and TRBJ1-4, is DVKVTQSSRYLVKRTGEKVFLECVQDMDHENMFWYRQDPGLGLRLIYFSYDVKMKEKGDIPEGYSVSREKKERFSLILESASTNQTSMYLCASTLTLATNEKLFFGSGTQLSVL.

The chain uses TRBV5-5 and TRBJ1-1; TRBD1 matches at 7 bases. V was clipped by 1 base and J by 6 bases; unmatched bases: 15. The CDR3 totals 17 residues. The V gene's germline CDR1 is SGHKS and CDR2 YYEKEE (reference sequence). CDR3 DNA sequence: TGTGCCAGCAGCTTGAAGGGTTTGAAGGGGGCGATAGCTGAAGCTTTCTTT. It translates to CASSLKGLKGAIAEAFF.

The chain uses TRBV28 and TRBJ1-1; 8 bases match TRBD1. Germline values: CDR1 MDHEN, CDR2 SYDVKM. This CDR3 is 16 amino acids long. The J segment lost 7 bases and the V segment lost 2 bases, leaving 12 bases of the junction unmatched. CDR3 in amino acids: CASSLDPGQVSSEAFF. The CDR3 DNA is TGTGCCAGCAGTTTAGATCCGGGACAGGTATCAAGTGAAGCTTTCTTT.

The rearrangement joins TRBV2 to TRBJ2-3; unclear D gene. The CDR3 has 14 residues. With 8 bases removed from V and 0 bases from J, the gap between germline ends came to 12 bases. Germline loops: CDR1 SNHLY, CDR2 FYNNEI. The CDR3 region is CASSLQPSTDTQYF. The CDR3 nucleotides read TGTGCCAGCTCACTACAACCTAGCACAGATACGCAGTATTTT.

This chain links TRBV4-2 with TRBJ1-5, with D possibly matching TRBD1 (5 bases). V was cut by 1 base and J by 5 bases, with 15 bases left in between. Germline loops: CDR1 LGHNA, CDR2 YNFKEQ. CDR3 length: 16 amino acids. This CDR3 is CASSQVSGRGDQPQHF. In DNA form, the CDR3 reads TGTGCCAGCAGCCAAGTTAGCGGCAGAGGGGATCAGCCCCAGCATTTT.